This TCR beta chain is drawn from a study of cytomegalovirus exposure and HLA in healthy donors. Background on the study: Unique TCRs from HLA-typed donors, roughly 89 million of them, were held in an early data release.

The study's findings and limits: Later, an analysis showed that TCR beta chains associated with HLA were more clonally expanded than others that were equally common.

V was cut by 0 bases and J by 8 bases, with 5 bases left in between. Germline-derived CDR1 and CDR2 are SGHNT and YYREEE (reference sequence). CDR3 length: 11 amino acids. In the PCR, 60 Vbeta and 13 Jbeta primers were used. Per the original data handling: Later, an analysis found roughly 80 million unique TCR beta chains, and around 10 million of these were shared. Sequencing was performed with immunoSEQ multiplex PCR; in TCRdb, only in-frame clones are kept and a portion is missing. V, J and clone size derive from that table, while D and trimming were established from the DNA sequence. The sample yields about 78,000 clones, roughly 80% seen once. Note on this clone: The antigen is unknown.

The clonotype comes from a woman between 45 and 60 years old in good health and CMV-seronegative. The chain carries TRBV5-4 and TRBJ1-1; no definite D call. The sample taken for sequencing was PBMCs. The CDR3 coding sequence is TGTGCCAGCAGCTTGGGCAGGGAAGCTTTCTTT. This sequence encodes CASSLGREAFF. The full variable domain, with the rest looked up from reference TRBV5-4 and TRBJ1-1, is ETGVTQSPTHLIKTRGQQVTLRCSSQSGHNTVSWYQQALGQGPQFIFQYYREEENGRGNFPPRFSGLQFPNYSSELNVNALELDDSALYLCASSLGREAFFGQGTRLTVV.